This T cell receptor (beta chain) came from a study of identifying expanded T cells in peripheral blood. This CDR3 region has 12 residues. CDR1 is SQVTM, CDR2 ANQGSEA, per germline. V gave up 3 bases and J gave up 1 base, with 3 bases separating them. Healthy donors had no documented immune events, such as infections, while sampled. The study, taken as a whole, reports: Roughly two-week clone count variance significantly increased as total template count grew. Technical replicates showed about 1.2 changed clones; around two weeks 15 to 20; four weeks 19.

Libraries were prepared by immunoSEQ multiplex PCR; TCRdb keeps only in-frame clonotypes and omits some of them. The data show about 100,000 clones, around 89% seen once. To note about this clone: Its antigen remains unidentified.

The origin of this receptor is a person between 18 and 70 years old in good health. The sequencing input was blood. The V call is TRBV29-1, the J call TRBJ1-4; D ambiguous. CDR3 region: CSVEETNEKLFF. Here the CDR3 DNA reads TGCAGCGTTGAGGAAACTAATGAAAAACTGTTTTTT. Filled out from reference TRBV29-1 and TRBJ1-4, the complete variable domain reads SAVISQKPSRDICQRGTSLTIQCQVDSQVTMMFWYRQQPGQSLTLIATANQGSEATYESGFVIDKFPISRPNLTFSTLTVSNMSPEDSSIYLCSVEETNEKLFFGSGTQLSVL.